This T cell receptor (beta chain) emerged from a study of cytomegalovirus exposure and HLA in healthy donors. Only a few counts were recorded for this clone. The PCR ran on 60 Vbeta and 13 Jbeta primers. The data were produced by immunoSEQ multiplex PCR, yet TCRdb's version contains in-frame clones alone and is incomplete. In the table there are 140,000 to 150,000 clones, around 65% of which are singletons. Germline V CDR1 and CDR2: MDHEN, SYDVKM. The V and J ends lost 2 bases and 0 bases respectively, with 11 bases between them. The CDR3 is 16 residues long. This TCR was sampled from a male donor in good health and CMV-seronegative. The gene calls are TRBV28 and TRBJ2-4, with D possibly TRBD1 on 5 matching bases. The sequencing input was PBMCs. Here the CDR3 reads CASSLSRGLAKNIQYF. Written as DNA, the CDR3 is TGTGCCAGCAGTTTAAGTAGGGGATTAGCCAAAAACATTCAGTACTTC.